This is a list of T cell receptor beta chains from one sample in a study of CD8+CD57+ T cells in acquired aplastic anemia. TCRdb processed the reads anew with MiXCR; each CDR3 protein has one entry. The repertoire holds about 200,000 distinct CDR3 sequences, with less than 75% as singletons. The sequencing sample was made of sorted CD4+, CD8+, or CD8+CD57+ T cells (not recorded which) from PBMCs. These receptors were obtained from a human donor with aplastic anemia. The CDR3 runs from the conserved cysteine through the conserved F or W. The D gene is left open where the match is weak. Rows give clone size only sometimes, using once, few, many, or a class for an expanded clone.

V gene: TRBV5-1; D gene: -; J gene: TRBJ2-1; clone size: -; CDR3 DNA: TGCGCCAGCAGCACGGGGGGCCACTTCTTC; CDR3 protein: CASSTGGHFF
V gene: TRBV11-2; D gene: -; J gene: TRBJ2-3; clone size: once; CDR3 DNA: TGTGCCAGCAGCTTAGGGCTACAAGCAGATACGCAGTATTTT; CDR3 protein: CASSLGLQADTQYF
V gene: TRBV14; D gene: -; J gene: TRBJ1-4; clone size: once; CDR3 DNA: TGTGCCACCAGCAGCTCCGACAGAAATAATGAAAAACTGTTTTTT; CDR3 protein: CATSSSDRNNEKLFF
V gene: TRBV20-1; D gene: TRBD1; J gene: TRBJ1-3; clone size: -; CDR3 DNA: TGCAGTGCTGCAGGGGGTTCGGGAAACACCATATATTTT; CDR3 protein: CSAAGGSGNTIYF
V gene: TRBV10-1; D gene: -; J gene: TRBJ2-7; clone size: many; CDR3 DNA: TGCGCCAGCGGGTGGTTGTCCTACGAGCAGTACTTC; CDR3 protein: CASGWLSYEQYF
V gene: TRBV6-1; D gene: TRBD1; J gene: TRBJ2-5; clone size: many; CDR3 DNA: TGTGCCAGCAGTGAACCCCCGGGACAGGGAAGGGAGACCCAGTACTTC; CDR3 protein: CASSEPPGQGRETQYF
V gene: TRBV7-6; D gene: -; J gene: TRBJ1-6; clone size: -; CDR3 DNA: TGTGCCAGCAGCTCTAGACAGAATAATTCACCCCTCCACTTT; CDR3 protein: CASSSRQNNSPLHF
V gene: TRBV24-1; D gene: -; J gene: TRBJ2-7; clone size: -; CDR3 DNA: TGTGCCACCAGTGATTTGCGGCAGGCGAACTCCTACGAGCAGAACTTC; CDR3 protein: CATSDLRQANSYEQNF
V gene: TRBV19; D gene: TRBD2; J gene: TRBJ2-2; clone size: -; CDR3 DNA: TGTGCCAGTAGTATAGCTAGCGGGGGGGCAAGCACCGGGGAGCTGTTTTTT; CDR3 protein: CASSIASGGASTGELFF
V gene: TRBV10-3; D gene: -; J gene: TRBJ2-7; clone size: -; CDR3 DNA: TGTGCCGTTACCCACCGGACAGACTATTTGAGGGAGCAGTACTTC; CDR3 protein: CAVTHRTDYLREQYF
V gene: TRBV7-9; D gene: TRBD1; J gene: TRBJ2-1; clone size: -; CDR3 DNA: TGTGCCAGCAGCACCCGGGGACAGGGGAATGGCAATGAGCAGTTCTTC; CDR3 protein: CASSTRGQGNGNEQFF
V gene: TRBV6-6; D gene: -; J gene: TRBJ1-6; clone size: -; CDR3 DNA: TGTGCCAGCAGTTACCCCCGAATGAATTCACCCCTCCACTTT; CDR3 protein: CASSYPRMNSPLHF
V gene: TRBV7-2; D gene: -; J gene: TRBJ2-1; clone size: few; CDR3 DNA: TGTGCCAGCAGCTTCGAGGTCTACAATGAGCAGTTCTTC; CDR3 protein: CASSFEVYNEQFF
V gene: TRBV10-1; D gene: TRBD1; J gene: TRBJ2-5; clone size: -; CDR3 DNA: TGCGCCAGCGCCCAGGGACAGGGGGTACAAGAGACCCAGTACTTC; CDR3 protein: CASAQGQGVQETQYF
V gene: TRBV20-1; D gene: -; J gene: TRBJ1-5; clone size: -; CDR3 DNA: TGCAGTGCTAGAGGTCCGGGGCGCAATCAGCCCCAGCATTTT; CDR3 protein: CSARGPGRNQPQHF
V gene: TRBV7-8; D gene: TRBD2; J gene: TRBJ2-1; clone size: -; CDR3 DNA: TGTGCCAGCACCCAGACTAGCGCCTACAATGAGCAGCTCTTC; CDR3 protein: CASTQTSAYNEQLF
V gene: TRBV12-3/TRBV12-4; D gene: -; J gene: TRBJ2-7; clone size: -; CDR3 DNA: TGTGCCAGCAGTTCGGGACACCTCGAGCAGTACTTC; CDR3 protein: CASSSGHLEQYF
V gene: TRBV15; D gene: TRBD2; J gene: TRBJ2-1; clone size: -; CDR3 DNA: TGTGCCACCAGAGATCCGGGACTAGCGAACCATGAGCAGTTCTTC; CDR3 protein: CATRDPGLANHEQFF
V gene: TRBV7-2; D gene: TRBD2; J gene: TRBJ2-3; clone size: few; CDR3 DNA: TGTGCCAGCAGCCCATGGACTAGCTTGACAGATACGCAGTATTTT; CDR3 protein: CASSPWTSLTDTQYF
V gene: TRBV2; D gene: -; J gene: TRBJ2-7; clone size: few; CDR3 DNA: TGTGTCCAGCAAGGGGGGTCCTACGAGCAGTACTTC; CDR3 protein: CVQQGGSYEQYF
V gene: TRBV7-3; D gene: -; J gene: TRBJ2-3; clone size: -; CDR3 DNA: TGTGCCAGCAGCCCAAGGGGGGACGGCACAGATACGCAGTATTTT; CDR3 protein: CASSPRGDGTDTQYF
V gene: TRBV5-1; D gene: -; J gene: TRBJ2-2; clone size: -; CDR3 DNA: TGCGCCAGCAGCTTGGGAGGGGGACAAGGGACCGGGGAGCTGTTTTTT; CDR3 protein: CASSLGGGQGTGELFF
V gene: TRBV7-6; D gene: -; J gene: TRBJ1-5; clone size: few; CDR3 DNA: TGTGCCAGCCAGGGAGGCAGCAATCAGCCCCAGCATTTT; CDR3 protein: CASQGGSNQPQHF
V gene: TRBV7-2; D gene: -; J gene: TRBJ1-6; clone size: -; CDR3 DNA: TGTGCCAGCAGCACTCGAACTAGGGGGAGGAATTCACCCCTCCACTTT; CDR3 protein: CASSTRTRGRNSPLHF
V gene: TRBV9; D gene: -; J gene: TRBJ2-1; clone size: -; CDR3 DNA: TGTGCCAGCAGCGTCACAGGGGGGGCACATGAGCAGTTCTTC; CDR3 protein: CASSVTGGAHEQFF
V gene: TRBV9; D gene: TRBD1; J gene: TRBJ2-7; clone size: -; CDR3 DNA: TGTGCCAGCAGCGAGACAGGGGCCGATATGTCCTACGAGCAGTACTTC; CDR3 protein: CASSETGADMSYEQYF
V gene: TRBV20-1; D gene: -; J gene: TRBJ2-5; clone size: -; CDR3 DNA: TGCAGTGTCCCGGGACAAATTCTTTCCGAGACCCAGTACTTC; CDR3 protein: CSVPGQILSETQYF
V gene: TRBV6-4; D gene: TRBD2; J gene: TRBJ2-1; clone size: -; CDR3 DNA: TGTGCCAGCAGTGACGGTGGGGGGGAATACAATGAGCAGTTCTTC; CDR3 protein: CASSDGGGEYNEQFF
V gene: TRBV7-3; D gene: -; J gene: TRBJ1-2; clone size: -; CDR3 DNA: TGTGCCAGCAGCTTAACGACTCTAGGCGGGCGGGGCCTCTATGGCTACATCTTC; CDR3 protein: CASSLTTLGGRGLYGYIF
V gene: TRBV15; D gene: -; J gene: TRBJ1-1; clone size: few; CDR3 DNA: TGTGCCACCAGCAGAGATCACGGATTAGCGATGTGGGTGGGGGCTTTCTTT; CDR3 protein: CATSRDHGLAMWVGAFF
V gene: TRBV2; D gene: -; J gene: TRBJ1-1; clone size: -; CDR3 DNA: TGTGCCACCTTAAGCGGGGACACGAACACTGAAGCTTTCTTT; CDR3 protein: CATLSGDTNTEAFF
V gene: TRBV20-1; D gene: TRBD1; J gene: TRBJ1-1; clone size: -; CDR3 DNA: TGCAGTGCGGTAACAGGGGTGGATAATACTGAAGCTTTCTTT; CDR3 protein: CSAVTGVDNTEAFF
V gene: TRBV2; D gene: TRBD1; J gene: TRBJ2-7; clone size: -; CDR3 DNA: TGTGCCAGCTTGACAGGGGAGCACTACGAGCAGTACTTC; CDR3 protein: CASLTGEHYEQYF
V gene: TRBV25-1; D gene: -; J gene: TRBJ1-1; clone size: many; CDR3 DNA: TGTGCCAGCTCTGAGGGGAGGGCGAACACTGAAGCTTTCTTT; CDR3 protein: CASSEGRANTEAFF
V gene: TRBV7-8; D gene: -; J gene: TRBJ2-3; clone size: -; CDR3 DNA: TGTGCCAGCAGTCCCATGGCTAGCGCCGATACGCAGTATTTT; CDR3 protein: CASSPMASADTQYF
V gene: TRBV2; D gene: TRBD2; J gene: TRBJ2-3; clone size: once; CDR3 DNA: TGTGCCAGCAGTCCGGGCGGGAGAAACACAGATACGCAGTATTTT; CDR3 protein: CASSPGGRNTDTQYF
V gene: TRBV7-9; D gene: TRBD2; J gene: TRBJ2-1; clone size: -; CDR3 DNA: TGTGCCAGCAGCTTAGTGGGCGGGGGGGACAATGAGCAGTTCTTC; CDR3 protein: CASSLVGGGDNEQFF
V gene: TRBV2; D gene: -; J gene: TRBJ1-6; clone size: -; CDR3 DNA: TGTGCCAGCAGTTCCACTCTTAATTCACCCCTCCACTTT; CDR3 protein: CASSSTLNSPLHF
V gene: TRBV24-1; D gene: -; J gene: TRBJ2-2; clone size: -; CDR3 DNA: TGTGCCACCAGTGCGGAGACCGGGGAGCTGTTTTTT; CDR3 protein: CATSAETGELFF
V gene: TRBV5-4; D gene: TRBD1; J gene: TRBJ1-6; clone size: -; CDR3 DNA: TGCGCCAGCAGGGTACAGGGGGGGAGGTCACCCCTCCACTTT; CDR3 protein: CASRVQGGRSPLHF
V gene: TRBV7-8; D gene: -; J gene: TRBJ2-7; clone size: -; CDR3 DNA: TGTGCCAGCAGCCTCCCGGGGGGCTACGAGCAGTGCTTC; CDR3 protein: CASSLPGGYEQCF
V gene: TRBV19; D gene: TRBD2; J gene: TRBJ2-1; clone size: few; CDR3 DNA: TGTGCCAGTAGTACACTAGCGGGGAACCCCAATGAGCAGTTCTTC; CDR3 protein: CASSTLAGNPNEQFF
V gene: TRBV6-6; D gene: TRBD1; J gene: TRBJ2-7; clone size: many; CDR3 DNA: TGTGTCATGACAGGGGTCCTCCATGGCGAGCAGTACTTC; CDR3 protein: CVMTGVLHGEQYF
V gene: TRBV11-2; D gene: TRBD2; J gene: TRBJ2-3; clone size: -; CDR3 DNA: TGTGCCAGCAGCTTAGTAGGGGGGATGACTAGCGGGGACGCAGATACGCAGTATTTT; CDR3 protein: CASSLVGGMTSGDADTQYF